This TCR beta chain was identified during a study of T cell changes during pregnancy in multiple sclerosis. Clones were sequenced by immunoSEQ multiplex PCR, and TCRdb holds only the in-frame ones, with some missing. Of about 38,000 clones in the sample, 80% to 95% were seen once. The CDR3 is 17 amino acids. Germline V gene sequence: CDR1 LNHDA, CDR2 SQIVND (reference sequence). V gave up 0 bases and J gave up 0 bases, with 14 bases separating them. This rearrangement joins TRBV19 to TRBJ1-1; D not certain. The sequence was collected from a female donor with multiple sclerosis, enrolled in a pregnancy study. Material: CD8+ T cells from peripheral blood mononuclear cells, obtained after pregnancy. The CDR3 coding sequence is TGTGCCAGTAGTATAGATCGAGGCGCCCTTTTGAACACTGAAGCTTTCTTT. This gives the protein CASSIDRGALLNTEAFF.